The 27 T cell receptor beta chains below come from one sample, sequenced in a study of cytomegalovirus exposure and HLA in healthy donors. This table comes from immunoSEQ multiplex PCR, and its TCRdb copy is limited to in-frame clones, with some not included. The repertoire holds some 120,000 clones, with 88% as singletons. Sequencing was done on a sample of PBMCs. These receptors originate from a man aged 25-45 years in good health and CMV-seronegative.

The chain links TRBV18 to TRBJ2-5; no definite D call. This CDR3 contains 14 residues. Looked up from germline, CDR1 is KGHSH and CDR2 is LQKENI. Trimming removed 1 base from V and 1 base from J, with 7 bases in between. CDR3 sequence: CASSPRRLQETQYF. The DNA for the CDR3 is TGTGCCAGCTCACCACGGAGACTCCAAGAGACCCAGTACTTC.

The chain uses TRBV7-9 and TRBJ2-1; tentatively, D is TRBD1 (5 bases). V was cut by 1 base and J by 4 bases, with 5 bases left in between. Germline lookup yields CDR1 SEHNR and CDR2 FQNEAQ (reference sequence). The length of the CDR3 is 13 residues. The CDR3 DNA reads TGTGCCAGCAGCTTAGGACAGTACAATGAGCAGTTCTTC. Translated: CASSLGQYNEQFF.

This chain uses TRBV6-6 with TRBJ2-5, with D possibly matching TRBD2 (6 bases). This CDR3 contains 16 residues. CDR1 is MNHNY and CDR2 is SVGAGI in the germline V gene (reference sequence). With 2 bases removed from V and 3 bases from J, the gap between germline ends came to 16 bases. The CDR3 sequence: CASSYIQTRHKETQYF. The DNA of the CDR3 is TGTGCCAGCAGTTACATCCAGACTAGACACAAAGAGACCCAGTACTTC.

This clone was seen just once. The junction differs from germline at one of its ends, possibly a read error. The rearrangement links TRBV30 to TRBJ1-5; D is uncertain. The CDR3 runs to 12 residues. Germline assignment: CDR1 GTSNPN and CDR2 SVGIG (reference sequence). CDR3 DNA: TGTGTCTGGAGTGGGTACGGTCAGCCCCAGCATTTT. Translation: CVWSGYGQPQHF.

V is TRBV6-6 and J is TRBJ2-5; D perhaps matches TRBD1 (6 bases). The CDR3 runs 16 residues. CDR1 and CDR2 from the germline V gene are MNHNY and SVGAGI (reference sequence). Trimming took 6 bases from V and 2 from J, leaving 19 bases between them. The CDR3 DNA follows: TGTGCCAGCAGCCAGCTCCGGGACATTACGCAAGAGACCCAGTACTTC. This encodes CASSQLRDITQETQYF.

The V and J genes are TRBV29-1 and TRBJ2-7; TRBD1 matches 9 bases. Germline values: CDR1 SQVTM, CDR2 ANQGSEA. V lost 1 base, J lost 6 bases, and 7 bases stayed unmatched. CDR3 length: 14 residues. In DNA, the CDR3 is TGCAGCGTTGAAGGGGGGACAGGGACCAGCGAGCAGTACTTC. The encoded protein is CSVEGGTGTSEQYF.

This rearrangement joins TRBV9 to TRBJ2-2; the D gene is possibly TRBD2 (6 bases). The CDR3 contains 16 residues. The ends were cut back, 0 bases at V and 7 bases at J, with 16 bases in the middle. CDR1 SGDLS and CDR2 YYNGEE come from the germline V gene. CDR3 loop: CASSVGQRVRVGELFF. The CDR3 DNA follows: TGTGCCAGCAGCGTAGGTCAGCGGGTAAGGGTCGGGGAGCTGTTTTTT.

This clone appeared a few times. The gene calls are TRBV2 and TRBJ2-7; a possible D gene is TRBD1 (5 bases). The ends were cut back, 6 bases at V and 2 bases at J, with 5 bases in the middle. Germline V CDR1 and CDR2: SNHLY, FYNNEI. This CDR3 region has 11 residues. The CDR3 sequence: CASRDTYEQYF. As DNA, the CDR3 is TGTGCCAGCAGGGACACCTACGAGCAGTACTTC.

The V and J genes are TRBV6-1 and TRBJ1-1; 8 bases are a match to TRBD1. CDR1 is MNHNS and CDR2 is SASEGT in the germline V gene. V lost 6 bases to trimming and J lost 5 bases; unmatched junction nucleotides: 5. There are 13 residues in the CDR3. The CDR3: CASRGQGGTEAFF. The DNA of the CDR3 is TGTGCCAGCAGAGGACAGGGTGGGACTGAAGCTTTCTTT.

V gene TRBV9 combines with J gene TRBJ2-7, with 8 bases that match TRBD2. CDR1 and CDR2 from the germline V gene are SGDLS and YYNGEE. V dropped 3 bases and J dropped 5; count of bases not matched to a gene: 10. The CDR3 has 15 amino acids. CDR3 amino acids: CASSASGGEIHEQYF. The CDR3 region has the DNA TGTGCCAGCAGCGCTTCCGGGGGGGAAATCCACGAGCAGTACTTC.

This clone showed up just once. The chain joins TRBV11-2 to TRBJ2-3; a possible D gene is TRBD2 (5 bases). Germline V lookup: CDR1 SGHAT, CDR2 FQNNGV. Trimming took 1 base from V and 13 from J, leaving 12 bases between them. The CDR3 has 12 amino acids. CDR3 amino acids: CASSLGTSGEYF. As DNA, the CDR3 is TGTGCCAGCAGCTTAGGGACTTCTGGGGAGTATTTT.

This clone was detected only once. The chain combines TRBV5-4 with TRBJ1-4; D may be TRBD1 (5 bases). The CDR3 contains 18 residues. Trimming took off 0 bases at V and 0 bases at J, with 15 bases between the two ends. Germline loops: CDR1 SGHNT, CDR2 YYREEE (reference sequence). The CDR3 sequence is CASSLDRSPTSTNEKLFF. The CDR3 nucleotides are TGTGCCAGCAGCTTGGACAGGAGCCCCACCTCAACTAATGAAAAACTGTTTTTT.

The chain employs TRBV7-8 and TRBJ1-1, with D possibly matching TRBD1 (5 bases). V was trimmed by 1 base and J by 5 bases, leaving 11 bases between them. This CDR3 has 14 amino acids. CDR1 is SGHVS and CDR2 is FQNEAQ in the germline V gene. This CDR3 is CASSLGQGWTEAFF. The CDR3 DNA follows: TGTGCCAGCAGCTTAGGTCAGGGTTGGACTGAAGCTTTCTTT.

The rearrangement joins TRBV18 to TRBJ2-1, with D hard to call. The CDR3 is 15 residues long. The germline V and J ends were trimmed by 3 bases and 6 bases, with 15 bases remaining between them. Germline assignment: CDR1 KGHSH and CDR2 LQKENI. Here the CDR3 reads CASSPYLVPGNEQFF. CDR3 DNA sequence: TGTGCCAGCTCACCCTACTTAGTCCCAGGCAATGAGCAGTTCTTC.

V gene TRBV19 combines with J gene TRBJ1-2; 7 bases map to TRBD1. With 6 bases clipped from V and 5 bases from J, the junction kept 9 bases outside the gene matches. The CDR3 extends over 14 amino acids. Germline V lookup: CDR1 LNHDA, CDR2 SQIVND (reference sequence). The CDR3, as DNA: TGTGCCAGTAGAAGTCTCGGACAGGTGTATGGCTACACCTTC. Residues: CASRSLGQVYGYTF.

The chain uses TRBV14 and TRBJ1-1; 9 nucleotides match TRBD1. Germline V lookup: CDR1 SGHDN, CDR2 FVKESK. CDR3 length: 16 amino acids. J gave up 10 bases and V 1 base, and 13 bases lay outside the gene matches. The DNA for the CDR3 is TGTGCCAGCAGCCAAGGGACAGGGGCTTATAGTGTGCGAGCTTTCTTT. Amino acids: CASSQGTGAYSVRAFF.

The chain recombines TRBV2 with TRBJ2-1; D perhaps matches TRBD2 (5 bases). V was clipped by 2 bases and J by 3 bases, with 29 bases between them. The length of the CDR3 is 21 residues. The germline gives CDR1 SNHLY, CDR2 FYNNEI. CDR3 DNA: TGTGCCAGCAGTGAACCTCGAAGGGCTGACACTTTAGAGGGTCTCTACAATGAGCAGTTCTTC. This gives the protein CASSEPRRADTLEGLYNEQFF.

The V gene is TRBV25-1, the J gene TRBJ1-1; D not resolved. CDR1 is MGHDK and CDR2 is SYGVNS in the germline V gene. This CDR3 region has 16 residues. V lost 5 bases to trimming and J lost 2 bases, with 18 bases between them. CDR3 sequence: CASSPMGGRINTEAFF. The CDR3 nucleotides are TGTGCCAGCAGTCCAATGGGCGGGCGGATAAACACTGAAGCTTTCTTT.

This chain connects TRBV29-1 to TRBJ1-2; TRBD1 aligns across 8 bases. V was pared by 6 bases and J by 7 bases, with 10 bases of the junction left unmatched. Germline assignment: CDR1 SQVTM and CDR2 ANQGSEA. This CDR3 is built from 13 residues. CDR3 sequence reads: CSVQVQGAGGYTF. As DNA, the CDR3 is TGCAGCGTCCAGGTTCAGGGGGCGGGTGGCTACACCTTC.

The DNA for the CDR3 is TGTGCCATCAGTGGGTCTATAGCGGGAATTTACAATGAGCAGTTCTTC. It translates to CAISGSIAGIYNEQFF. The genes are TRBV10-3 and TRBJ2-1; 8 positions match TRBD2. Germline V gene data show CDR1 as ENHRY and CDR2 as SYGVKD. The CDR3 has 16 amino acids. V lost 4 bases and J lost 4; bases outside the gene matches: 9.

CDR3 residues: CASRMSPNYEQYF. DNA for the CDR3: TGTGCCAGCCGCATGAGTCCCAACTACGAGCAGTACTTC. This chain uses TRBV25-1 with TRBJ2-7, with D unclear. This CDR3 comprises 13 residues. Germline lookup yields CDR1 MGHDK and CDR2 SYGVNS. Trimming left V 8 bases short and J 3 bases short, with 14 bases between.

This sequence joins TRBV7-2 and TRBJ2-4, with a possible D match to TRBD2 (6 bases). The CDR3 runs to 16 residues. V was pared by 2 bases and J by 0 bases, with 11 bases between. The germline gives CDR1 SGHTA, CDR2 FQGNSA. The CDR3 DNA reads TGTGCCAGCAGCTTACTTCCCGGGGGAGCCAAAAACATTCAGTACTTC. This encodes CASSLLPGGAKNIQYF. Full variable domain (outside the CDR3, taken from reference TRBV7-2 and TRBJ2-4): GAGVSQSPSNKVTEKGKDVELRCDPISGHTALYWYRQSLGQGLEFLIYFQGNSAPDKSGLPSDRFSAERTGGSVSTLTIQRTQQEDSAVYLCASSLLPGGAKNIQYFGAGTRLSVL.

The rearrangement joins TRBV7-3 to TRBJ2-3, with TRBD1 as a possible D gene (6 bases). The CDR3 extends over 13 amino acids. V was pared by 4 bases and J by 6 bases, with 11 bases between. Per germline, CDR1 SGHTA and CDR2 FQGTGA. The CDR3: CASSSSGVDTQYF. DNA for the CDR3: TGTGCCAGCAGCTCCTCAGGGGTGGATACGCAGTATTTT.

The chain links TRBV6-5 to TRBJ2-6; D possibly corresponds to TRBD2 (5 bases). V shed 5 bases and J shed 0 bases, with 8 bases lying between them. This CDR3 has 15 residues. Germline CDR1 reads MNHEY; CDR2 reads SVGAGI. The CDR3 DNA is TGTGCCAGCAGTCCGACTAACTCTGGGGCCAACGTCCTGACTTTC. It yields the protein CASSPTNSGANVLTF.

This chain connects TRBV7-3 to TRBJ2-7; TRBD1 matches 7 bases. This CDR3 contains 14 residues. Germline assignment: CDR1 SGHTA and CDR2 FQGTGA. The V and J ends lost 1 base and 2 bases, in that order; junction bases with no gene match: 2. The CDR3 region has the DNA TGTGCCAGCAGCTTAATAGGGGGCACCTACGAGCAGTACTTC. This translates into CASSLIGGTYEQYF.

The chain employs TRBV5-6 and TRBJ1-5; TRBD1 is a possible D gene (5 bases). The CDR3 length is 16 residues. V dropped 1 base and J dropped 1 base, with 12 bases sitting between them. Germline V lookup: CDR1 SGHDT, CDR2 YYEEEE. CDR3 coding DNA: TGTGCCAGCAGCTTGAAAACAGGCCGGAGCAATCAGCCCCAGCATTTT. Amino acids: CASSLKTGRSNQPQHF.

This clone was recorded only once. The rearrangement links TRBV7-2 to TRBJ2-5, with TRBD2 identical over 9 bases. V was clipped by 1 base and J by 5 bases; unmatched bases: 8. Germline lookup yields CDR1 SGHTA and CDR2 FQGNSA. The CDR3 is made up of 16 amino acids. CDR3 bases: TGTGCCAGCAGCTTAGTTCTGACTAGCGGAACGGAGACCCAGTACTTC. Protein sequence: CASSLVLTSGTETQYF.